This T cell receptor (beta chain) was retrieved from a study of T cell responses to AZD1222 COVID-19 vaccine. General study findings and limits: The span of vaccine-associated CD4 TCRs extended across spike, with dominance at 160-218 and 743-854. Donor demographics were predominantly white British with a female majority; clonal diversity may be underestimated.

The assay was immunoSEQ multiplex PCR, and TCRdb's table has in-frame clones only and misses some. The sample lists around 100,000 clones, just under 90% seen once, with 2.5% to 4% in the top ten. The CDR3 runs 15 residues. CDR1 and CDR2 (germline): SGHRS, YFSETQ. V lost 5 bases and J lost 0, with 14 bases in between. This clone was detected only a few times. Its antigen is currently unknown. J is TRBJ1-1 and V is TRBV5-1; the D is unclear. The material was peripheral blood, obtained on day 0 of AZD1222 vaccination. The receptor was derived from an adult in good health. The CDR3 bases are TGCGCCAGCAGTTCAACCTCACTCATGAACACTGAAGCTTTCTTT. Translating it yields CASSSTSLMNTEAFF. Together with reference TRBV5-1 and TRBJ1-1, the CDR3 gives the full variable domain: KAGVTQTPRYLIKTRGQQVTLSCSPISGHRSVSWYQQTPGQGLQFLFEYFSETQRNKGNFPGRFSGRQFSNSRSEMNVSTLELGDSALYLCASSSTSLMNTEAFFGQGTRLTVV.